Listed below are T cell receptor beta chains from one sample, sequenced in a study of OX40 agonist ivuxolimab in advanced cancers. Some clones are missing from TCRdb's copy, which holds only in-frame ones; the method was immunoSEQ multiplex PCR. The table includes roughly 65,000 clones, around 86% detected once. The sample in question was CD4+ or CD8+ T cells sorted from blood, obtained in a trial of the OX40 agonist ivuxolimab. These TCRs come from an adult with an advanced solid tumor such as melanoma, head and neck, liver or kidney cancer. The CDR3 runs from the conserved cysteine through the conserved F or W. A D gene is named only where the DNA matches it firmly. The size of a clone is reported for some rows only, either as once, few or many, or as a class for expanded clones.

J | D | length | size | V | CDR3 | DNA
TRBJ2-3 | . | 14 | once | TRBV6-4 | CASSEDYSTDTQYF | TGTGCCAGCAGTGAAGACTACAGCACAGATACGCAGTATTTT
TRBJ2-1 | TRBD2 | 14 | once | TRBV5-6 | CASNPGGSQNEQFF | TGTGCCAGCAACCCGGGAGGCAGCCAGAATGAGCAGTTCTTC
TRBJ2-5 | TRBD2 | 16 | . | TRBV7-8 | CASSLRPGGLVETQYF | TGTGCCAGCAGCTTAAGACCGGGGGGGCTGGTTGAGACCCAGTACTTC
TRBJ1-2 | . | 13 | . | TRBV6-5 | CASSYRVDYGYTF | TGTGCCAGCAGTTACAGGGTGGACTATGGCTACACCTTC
TRBJ2-5 | . | 13 | . | TRBV5-6 | CASSLVGGGLPYF | TGTGCCAGCAGCTTGGTTGGGGGCGGGCTGCCGTACTTC
TRBJ2-7 | . | 11 | . | TRBV6-6 | CASSYSGRQYF | TGTGCCAGCAGTTACTCAGGGCGGCAGTACTTC
TRBJ1-2 | . | 13 | . | TRBV7-9 | CASSFDVPYGYTF | TGTGCCAGCAGCTTTGACGTCCCCTATGGCTACACCTTC
TRBJ1-1 | TRBD1 | 17 | . | TRBV7-2 | CASSIQLQGIIGGEAFF | TGTGCCAGCAGCATTCAGTTACAGGGGATTATTGGGGGTGAAGCTTTCTTT
TRBJ2-2 | TRBD1 | 14 | . | TRBV6-5 | CASSLGTASGELFF | TGTGCCAGCAGTCTTGGGACAGCAAGCGGGGAGCTGTTTTTT
TRBJ2-7 | . | 18 | . | TRBV11-3 | CASSLDKFRGRAPKEQYF | TGTGCCAGCAGCTTAGATAAATTTAGGGGCAGGGCCCCTAAAGAGCAGTACTTC
TRBJ2-5 | . | 15 | . | TRBV11-2 | CASSPPPSQGRKQYF | TGTGCCAGCAGTCCGCCCCCTTCCCAGGGGCGGAAGCAGTACTTC
TRBJ2-3 | TRBD2 | 15 | . | TRBV9 | CASSRRGVSTDTQYF | TGTGCCAGCAGTCGGCGGGGGGTTAGCACAGATACGCAGTATTTT
TRBJ1-1 | TRBD1 | 16 | . | TRBV6-1 | CASSERTGAMNTEAFF | TGTGCCAGCAGTGAAAGGACAGGAGCTATGAACACTGAAGCTTTCTTT
TRBJ2-1 | TRBD1 | 16 | . | TRBV11-3 | CASSLTHGQGWNEQFF | TGTGCCAGCAGCTTGACACATGGACAGGGTTGGAATGAGCAGTTCTTC
TRBJ1-5 | . | 18 | . | TRBV27 | CASSLSAGGLRSNQPQHF | TGTGCCAGCAGTTTATCGGCGGGGGGGTTAAGAAGCAATCAGCCCCAGCATTTT
TRBJ2-7 | . | 13 | once | TRBV7-9 | CASSFLGGYEQYF | TGTGCCAGCAGCTTTCTGGGTGGGTACGAGCAGTACTTC
TRBJ1-2 | . | 15 | . | TRBV7-9 | CASSLGGQGQSGYTF | TGTGCCAGCAGCTTAGGAGGGCAGGGGCAGAGTGGCTACACCTTC
TRBJ2-2 | . | 16 | . | TRBV5-5 | CASSLEGSGNTGELFF | TGTGCCAGCAGCTTGGAGGGCAGCGGGAACACCGGGGAGCTGTTTTTT
TRBJ2-5 | . | 14 | . | TRBV6-1 | CASSEGAAAGSQYF | TGTGCCAGCAGTGAAGGGGCGGCGGCAGGGAGCCAGTACTTC
TRBJ1-2 | . | 16 | . | TRBV4-3 | CASSQVGRGGDYGYTF | TGCGCCAGCAGCCAAGTGGGAAGGGGAGGAGACTATGGCTACACCTTC
TRBJ2-7 | TRBD2 | 15 | . | TRBV6-9 | CASSLGLAGGYEQYF | TGTGCCAGCAGTTTGGGACTAGCGGGGGGGTACGAGCAGTACTTC
TRBJ1-1 | TRBD1 | 16 | . | TRBV9 | CASSVVGGQVNTEAFF | TGTGCCAGCAGCGTAGTAGGGGGACAGGTGAACACTGAAGCTTTCTTT
TRBJ1-2 | . | 13 | . | TRBV7-2 | CASSWKMGQGYTF | TGTGCCAGCAGCTGGAAGATGGGGCAAGGCTACACCTTC
TRBJ1-5 | . | 16 | . | TRBV6-6 | CASSYSGRGQVRPQHF | TGTGCCAGCAGTTACTCAGGCAGGGGCCAGGTTCGGCCCCAGCATTTT